Listed here is a single T cell receptor beta chain. What it recognizes is unknown. The data originate from a study of brain T cells in children with intractable seizures. Findings of the study overall: Clones missing pre-surgery may reflect undersampling of that blood sample.

Assay: immunoSEQ multiplex PCR; the TCRdb copy retains only in-frame clones and omits some. The repertoire includes under 400,000 clones, over 90% of them detected once, and 5.5% to 6% sits in the top ten. Time point denoted: blood from clinic visit 5 months post-surgery; TSC patient then seizure free. The sequenced cases were selected for having the highest brain T cell transcript signatures. Pre-surgery treatment included at least one anti-epileptic drug. The ends lost 0 bases at V and 6 bases at J; junction bases unmatched: 8. Looked up from germline, CDR1 is LGHDT and CDR2 is YNNKEL (reference sequence). The CDR3 is 17 amino acids.

This clonotype was obtained from a boy younger than two with tuberous sclerosis and intractable seizures. The material sequenced was peripheral blood, taken roughly 5 months after surgery. The V and J genes are TRBV3-1 (or the pseudogene TRBV3-2) and TRBJ2-1, with 10 bases that match TRBD2. The CDR3 reads CASSQDQSSGGFNEQFF. CDR3 in DNA: TGTGCCAGCAGCCAAGATCAGTCTAGCGGGGGTTTCAATGAGCAGTTCTTC.